This entry lists 6 T cell receptor beta chains sequenced from one sample in a study of T cells in pancreatic ductal adenocarcinoma (dated by TCRdb to the late 2010s). Libraries came from the immunoSEQ multiplex PCR assay. TCRdb obtained this table from immuneACCESS and retained in-frame rearrangements with V and J assigned. These tables miss some clones; where compared with another copy, unresolved V genes account for less than half of the shortfall, and the remainder is unexplained. A total of under 30,000 clones appear in this sample, 90% to 95% of them only once. The ten largest clones capture over 2% of the sample. Pancreatic ductal adenocarcinoma patients who had undergone surgery without neoadjuvant therapy were selected. Material for sequencing was PBMCs. The receptors stem from a human donor with pancreatic ductal adenocarcinoma.

The chain has TRBV28 and TRBJ2-2; D is perhaps TRBD1 (5 bases). Per the germline V gene, CDR1 is MDHEN and CDR2 is SYDVKM. V was trimmed by 1 base and J by 6 bases, leaving 6 bases between them. CDR3 length: 13 amino acids. CDR3 sequence (DNA): TGTGCCAGCAGTTTATCAGGGTCCGGGGAGCTGTTTTTT. Protein sequence: CASSLSGSGELFF. The entire variable domain, with the rest obtained from reference TRBV28 and TRBJ2-2, is as follows: DVKVTQSSRYLVKRTGEKVFLECVQDMDHENMFWYRQDPGLGLRLIYFSYDVKMKEKGDIPEGYSVSREKKERFSLILESASTNQTSMYLCASSLSGSGELFFGEGSRLTVL.

This chain connects TRBV20-1 to TRBJ2-1, with a possible D match to TRBD1 (5 bases). V was pared by 8 bases and J by 7 bases, with 12 bases between. This CDR3 has 11 amino acids. The germline gives CDR1 DFQATT, CDR2 SNEGSKA (reference sequence). The CDR3 loop is CSTKPGNEQFF. The CDR3 DNA follows: TGCAGTACTAAACCAGGGAATGAGCAGTTCTTC.

The CDR3 sequence is CASSPRLAGGVDTQYF. CDR3 nucleotide sequence: TGTGCCAGCAGCCCCCGACTAGCGGGAGGGGTAGATACGCAGTATTTT. The chain employs TRBV11-2 and TRBJ2-3; 14 positions match TRBD2. V dropped 5 bases and J dropped 5; count of bases not matched to a gene: 6. This CDR3 region has 16 residues. Germline-derived CDR1 and CDR2 are SGHAT and FQNNGV. The variable domain in full, completed from reference TRBV11-2 and TRBJ2-3, reads EAGVAQSPRYKIIEKRQSVAFWCNPISGHATLYWYQQILGQGPKLLIQFQNNGVVDDSQLPKDRFSAERLKGVDSTLKIQPAKLEDSAVYLCASSPRLAGGVDTQYFGPGTRLTVL.

V usage is TRBV5-4 and J usage is TRBJ2-1; TRBD2 aligns across 10 bases. V dropped 2 bases and J dropped 5; count of bases not matched to a gene: 4. Germline V lookup: CDR1 SGHNT, CDR2 YYREEE (reference sequence). There are 15 residues in the CDR3. The DNA for the CDR3 is TGTGCCAGCAGCTTAGCGGGAGGGTCGAACAATGAGCAGTTCTTC. Translating gives CASSLAGGSNNEQFF. The full variable domain, rest sourced from reference TRBV5-4 and TRBJ2-1, is ETGVTQSPTHLIKTRGQQVTLRCSSQSGHNTVSWYQQALGQGPQFIFQYYREEENGRGNFPPRFSGLQFPNYSSELNVNALELDDSALYLCASSLAGGSNNEQFFGPGTRLTVL.

This clone was seen once. The genes are TRBV28 and TRBJ1-2; D not resolved. The CDR3 is 12 residues long. The V end lost 5 bases, the J end lost 4 bases, and 8 bases lay between the germline ends. Looked up from germline, CDR1 is MDHEN and CDR2 is SYDVKM. Here the CDR3 reads CASSKVIYGYTF. CDR3 DNA sequence: TGTGCCAGCAGTAAGGTGATCTATGGCTACACCTTC.

The chain recombines TRBV2 with TRBJ2-1; the D is unclear. This CDR3 contains 12 residues. The germline V gene has CDR1 SNHLY and CDR2 FYNNEI. The germline V and J ends were trimmed by 5 bases and 12 bases, with 14 bases remaining between them. CDR3 loop: CASSPGFLSQFF. CDR3 in DNA: TGTGCCAGCAGTCCAGGATTCTTGTCGCAGTTCTTC.